A single sample gave rise to the 13 T cell receptor beta chains below, sequenced in a study of T-cell memory formation after mild COVID-19. TCRdb reprocessed the 5' RACE reads via MiXCR and lists one record per CDR3 protein. The sample has roughly 190,000 distinct CDR3 sequences; more than 25% are singletons. Material: PBMCs or a T cell subset sorted from them (not recorded which). The receptor set was obtained from an adult woman who had mild COVID-19 (a few samples of this study predate the infection). Cell type and time point are not known.

This chain links TRBV20-1 with TRBJ2-2; weak D call: TRBD2 (5 bases). Per germline, CDR1 DFQATT and CDR2 SNEGSKA (reference sequence). Deletions cut 3 bases from V and 5 bases from J, with 13 bases between. The CDR3 spans 14 residues. CDR3 DNA: TGCAGTGCTAGCCTATCGGGGAGTACCGGGGAGCTGTTTTTT. Amino acid sequence: CSASLSGSTGELFF.

The chain combines TRBV29-1 with TRBJ1-2; D uncertain. The V gene lost 3 bases and the J gene lost 8 bases, with 10 bases spanning the gap. CDR1 SQVTM and CDR2 ANQGSEA come from the germline V gene. The CDR3 extends over 11 amino acids. CDR3 residues: CSVEALWGYTF. The DNA of the CDR3 is TGCAGCGTTGAGGCGCTATGGGGCTACACCTTC.

This clonotype appeared many times. This sequence joins TRBV3-1 and TRBJ1-5; possible D gene TRBD1, 6 bases. V was trimmed by 0 bases and J by 0 bases, leaving 15 bases between them. CDR1 and CDR2 (germline): LGHDT, YNNKEL (reference sequence). The CDR3 sequence is 18 residues long. The CDR3 protein is CASSQDHPTGPSNQPQHF. Written as DNA, the CDR3 is TGTGCCAGCAGCCAAGATCACCCGACAGGACCTAGCAATCAGCCCCAGCATTTT.

This clonotype was seen only a few times. DNA of the CDR3: TGCAGTGCCGAAGGGCTTTTCGGCGCCTACAATGAGCAGTTCTTC. Translated: CSAEGLFGAYNEQFF. The chain carries TRBV20-1 and TRBJ2-1; D not resolved. Germline V gene data show CDR1 as DFQATT and CDR2 as SNEGSKA (reference sequence). Trimming cost V 6 bases and J 2 bases, with 17 bases left between them. CDR3 length equals 15 residues.

This clonotype has only one observation. This chain links TRBV29-1 with TRBJ1-2; 8 bases map to TRBD1. Germline loops: CDR1 SQVTM, CDR2 ANQGSEA. The V gene end was trimmed by 3 bases and the J gene end by 4 bases; junction bases not matched to a gene: 4. The CDR3 covers 13 residues. The CDR3: CSVEMGQAYGYTF. The CDR3 bases are TGCAGCGTTGAGATGGGACAGGCCTATGGCTACACCTTC.

The chain carries TRBV30 and TRBJ2-3; 8 nucleotides agree with TRBD2. Germline CDR1 reads GTSNPN; CDR2 reads SVGIG (reference sequence). With V trimmed by 2 bases and J by 0 bases, 4 bases remained unmatched. The CDR3 runs 15 residues. Here the CDR3 DNA reads TGTGCCTGGAGTAGCGGGGGCGTCAGCACAGATACGCAGTATTTT. Encoded protein: CAWSSGGVSTDTQYF. Full variable domain (missing parts from reference TRBV30 and TRBJ2-3): SQTIHQWPATLVQPVGSPLSLECTVEGTSNPNLYWYRQAAGRGLQLLFYSVGIGQISSEVPQNLSASRPQDRQFILSSKKLLLSDSGFYLCAWSSGGVSTDTQYFGPGTRLTVL.

This clonotype was recorded a few times. The chain links TRBV6-1 to TRBJ1-1; D is perhaps TRBD1 (5 bases). There are 14 residues in the CDR3. The ends were cut back, 8 bases at V and 0 bases at J, with 13 bases in the middle. The germline CDR1 and CDR2 sequences are MNHNS and SASEGT. As DNA, the CDR3 is TGTGCCAGCCAAATGGGGGATTTGAACACTGAAGCTTTCTTT. This gives the protein CASQMGDLNTEAFF.

The chain recombines TRBV4-1 with TRBJ2-7; D might be TRBD1 or TRBD2, each matching 5 bases. This CDR3 has 13 amino acids. V was cut by 0 bases and J by 5 bases, with 8 bases left in between. CDR1 and CDR2 (germline): MGHRA, YSYEKL. The CDR3 coding sequence is TGCGCCAGCAGCCAAGATGGGACGGACGAGCAGTACTTC. Encoded protein: CASSQDGTDEQYF.

This clonotype was detected only a few times. The rearrangement joins TRBV6-1 to TRBJ2-5; a possible D gene is TRBD1 (6 bases). Trimming removed 9 bases at V and 4 bases at J, with 9 bases between. Germline loops: CDR1 MNHNS, CDR2 SASEGT. This CDR3 is built from 11 residues. CDR3 loop: CASRGGETQYF. The CDR3 nucleotides are TGTGCCAGTCGAGGGGGAGAGACCCAGTACTTC.

This chain connects TRBV2 to TRBJ2-5; 12 bases agree with TRBD1. The CDR3 covers 16 residues. CDR1 and CDR2 (germline): SNHLY, FYNNEI. V lost 3 bases, J lost 1 base, and 3 bases stayed unmatched. The CDR3 DNA is TGTGCCAGCAGTGAGGGGACAGGGGGCCTCCAAGAGACCCAGTACTTC. Translation gives CASSEGTGGLQETQYF.

The chain links TRBV7-3 to TRBJ1-1, with no clear D. The CDR3 loop spans 14 amino acids. Germline CDR1 and CDR2: SGHTA and FQGTGA. The V and J ends lost 2 bases and 1 base respectively, with 8 bases between them. This CDR3 reads CASSLSAANTEAFF. CDR3 coding DNA: TGTGCCAGCAGCTTATCCGCGGCGAACACTGAAGCTTTCTTT.

The chain couples TRBV3-1 to TRBJ2-1; 9 bases line up with TRBD2. The germline CDR1 and CDR2 sequences are LGHDT and YNNKEL (reference sequence). V was clipped by 1 base and J by 7 bases; unmatched bases: 8. The CDR3 loop spans 16 amino acids. As DNA, the CDR3 is TGTGCCAGCAGCCAAGGGGGCGGGGGGGCCTCGAATGAGCAGTTCTTC. It is translated as CASSQGGGGASNEQFF.

A few counts support this clonotype. V gene TRBV5-1 combines with J gene TRBJ2-7, with D unclear. CDR1 is SGHRS and CDR2 is YFSETQ in the germline V gene. The CDR3 contains 12 residues. With 4 bases removed from V and 4 bases from J, the gap between germline ends came to 9 bases. CDR3 bases: TGCGCCAGCAGCGAAGACCGGTACGAGCAGTACTTC. Translating it yields CASSEDRYEQYF.